The next 10 T cell receptor beta chains were all read from a single sample in a study of OX40 agonist ivuxolimab in advanced cancers. Produced via immunoSEQ multiplex PCR; TCRdb's table is partial and in-frame only. Here the sample spans about 23,000 clones, 75% to 85% being singletons. The source was CD4+ or CD8+ T cells sorted from blood, collected in a trial of the OX40 agonist ivuxolimab. Receptor source: an adult with an advanced solid tumor such as melanoma, head and neck, liver or kidney cancer.

V and J are TRBV6-6 and TRBJ1-4; 7 nucleotides match TRBD1. The ends lost 6 bases at V and 7 bases at J; junction bases unmatched: 8. The CDR3 totals 14 residues. CDR1 is MNHNY, CDR2 SVGAGI, per germline (reference sequence). The CDR3 DNA sequence: TGTGCCAGCAGCCCACAGGGGTCAGTTGAAAAACTGTTTTTT. It translates to CASSPQGSVEKLFF.

The chain links TRBV5-1 to TRBJ2-5; 12 bases match TRBD2. Trimming removed 4 bases from V and 4 bases from J; junction bases left unmatched: 11. Germline lookup yields CDR1 SGHRS and CDR2 YFSETQ. This CDR3 is built from 17 residues. The CDR3 DNA reads TGCGCCAGCAGCATGGGCCCTCTAGCGGGAGGGCGAGAGACCCAGTACTTC. Translating gives CASSMGPLAGGRETQYF.

This chain joins TRBV19 and TRBJ1-3; TRBD1 agrees at 7 bases. The CDR3 loop spans 13 amino acids. Germline V gene lookup returns CDR1 LNHDA and CDR2 SQIVND (reference sequence). V dropped 4 bases and J dropped 9; count of bases not matched to a gene: 6. This CDR3 is CASSTQGETTIYF. The CDR3 DNA sequence: TGTGCCAGTAGTACCCAGGGGGAGACCACCATATATTTT.

The chain is built from TRBV28 and TRBJ2-3; D unclear. Trimming removed 8 bases from V and 4 bases from J, with 13 bases in between. Germline V gene lookup returns CDR1 MDHEN and CDR2 SYDVKM. This CDR3 region has 13 residues. For the CDR3, the DNA is TGTGCCAGCCACGTTACCAACGCAGATACGCAGTATTTT. This gives the protein CASHVTNADTQYF.

V gene TRBV7-2 combines with J gene TRBJ2-1; a possible D gene is TRBD2 (6 bases). Per the germline V gene, CDR1 is SGHTA and CDR2 is FQGNSA. V dropped 1 base and J dropped 5 bases, with 12 bases sitting between them. CDR3 length equals 15 residues. As DNA, the CDR3 is TGTGCCAGCAGCTTAGGCCAGCGGGTTAACAATGAGCAGTTCTTC. Amino acids: CASSLGQRVNNEQFF.

The rearrangement links TRBV5-1 to TRBJ1-4; the match to TRBD1 covers 10 bases. The CDR3 runs to 15 residues. Germline CDR1 reads SGHRS; CDR2 reads YFSETQ. The V and J ends lost 4 bases and 6 bases, in that order; junction bases with no gene match: 6. The CDR3 DNA follows: TGCGCCAGCAGCACTCGTGGGACAGGGGATGAAAAACTGTTTTTT. Translating it yields CASSTRGTGDEKLFF.

The CDR3 DNA reads as TGTGCCAGCAGCGTGGTCCCACTAGCGGGGGCCCGAAATGAGCAGTTCTTC. Translated: CASSVVPLAGARNEQFF. The V and J genes are TRBV9 and TRBJ2-1; 11 bases fit TRBD2. The CDR3 is made up of 17 amino acids. V lost 2 bases, J lost 7 bases, and 11 bases stayed unmatched. Germline V gene lookup returns CDR1 SGDLS and CDR2 YYNGEE.

V gene TRBV28 combines with J gene TRBJ1-2; D is ambiguous. The CDR3 length is 16 residues. The V end was cut by 1 base, the J end by 0 bases, with 12 bases between. CDR1 and CDR2 from the germline V gene are MDHEN and SYDVKM. CDR3 protein: CASSLSGRRANYGYTF. CDR3 nucleotide sequence: TGTGCCAGCAGTTTATCGGGGAGGCGAGCTAACTATGGCTACACCTTC.

V usage is TRBV4-1 and J usage is TRBJ2-6, with 9 bases aligning to TRBD1. The length of the CDR3 is 20 residues. CDR1 is MGHRA and CDR2 is YSYEKL in the germline V gene. With 1 base clipped from V and 3 bases from J, the junction kept 13 bases outside the gene matches. The CDR3 nucleotides are TGCGCCAGCAGCCAAGGGCTAAAGGACAGGGGAAACAGTGGGGCCAACGTCCTGACTTTC. Translation gives CASSQGLKDRGNSGANVLTF.

The gene calls are TRBV19 and TRBJ1-2; a weak D match, TRBD1 (5 bases). The CDR3 totals 14 residues. Germline values: CDR1 LNHDA, CDR2 SQIVND (reference sequence). Trimming shortened V by 6 bases and J by 8 bases, and 19 bases separated the two germline ends. DNA of the CDR3: TGTGCCAGTAGATCCAGGGATTCTTTAGGGGGCTACACCTTC. Encoded protein: CASRSRDSLGGYTF.